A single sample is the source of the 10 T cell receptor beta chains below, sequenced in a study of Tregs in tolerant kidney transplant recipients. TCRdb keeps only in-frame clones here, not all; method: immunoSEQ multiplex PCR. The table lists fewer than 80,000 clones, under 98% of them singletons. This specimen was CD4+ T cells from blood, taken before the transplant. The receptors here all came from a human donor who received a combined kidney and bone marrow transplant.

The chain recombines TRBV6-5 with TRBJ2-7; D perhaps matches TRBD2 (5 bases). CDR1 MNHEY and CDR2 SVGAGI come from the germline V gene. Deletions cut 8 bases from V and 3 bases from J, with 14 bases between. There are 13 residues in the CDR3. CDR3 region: CASSRTAGYEQYF. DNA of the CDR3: TGTGCCAGCTCACGGACTGCCGGCTACGAGCAGTACTTC.

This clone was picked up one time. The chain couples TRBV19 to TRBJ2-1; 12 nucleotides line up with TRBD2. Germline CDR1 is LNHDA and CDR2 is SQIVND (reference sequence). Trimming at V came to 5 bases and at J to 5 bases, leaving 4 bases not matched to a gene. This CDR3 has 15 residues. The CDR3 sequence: CASSASGRGHNEQFF. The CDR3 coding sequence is TGTGCCAGTAGTGCTAGCGGGAGGGGTCACAATGAGCAGTTCTTC. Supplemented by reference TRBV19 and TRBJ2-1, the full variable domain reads DGGITQSPKYLFRKEGQNVTLSCEQNLNHDAMYWYRQDPGQGLRLIYYSQIVNDFQKGDIAEGYSVSREKKESFPLTVTSAQKNPTAFYLCASSASGRGHNEQFFGPGTRLTVL.

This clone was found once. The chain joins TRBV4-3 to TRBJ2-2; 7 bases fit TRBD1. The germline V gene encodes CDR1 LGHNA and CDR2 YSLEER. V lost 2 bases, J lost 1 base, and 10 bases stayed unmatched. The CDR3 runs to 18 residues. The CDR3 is CASSQPTWGQKNTGELFF. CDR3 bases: TGCGCCAGCAGCCAACCGACGTGGGGACAGAAGAACACCGGGGAGCTGTTTTTT.

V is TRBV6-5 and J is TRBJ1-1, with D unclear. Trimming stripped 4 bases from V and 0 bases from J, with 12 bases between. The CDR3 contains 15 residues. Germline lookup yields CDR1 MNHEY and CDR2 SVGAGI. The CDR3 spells CASSSYSGMNTEAFF. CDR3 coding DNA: TGTGCCAGCAGTTCCTACAGTGGCATGAACACTGAAGCTTTCTTT.

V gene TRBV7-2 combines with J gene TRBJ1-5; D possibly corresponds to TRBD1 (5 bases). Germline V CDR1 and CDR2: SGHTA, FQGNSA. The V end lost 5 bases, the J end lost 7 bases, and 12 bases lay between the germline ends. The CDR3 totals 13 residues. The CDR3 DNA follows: TGTGCCAGCAGCCTACAGGAGGGCCAGCCCCAGCATTTT. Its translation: CASSLQEGQPQHF.

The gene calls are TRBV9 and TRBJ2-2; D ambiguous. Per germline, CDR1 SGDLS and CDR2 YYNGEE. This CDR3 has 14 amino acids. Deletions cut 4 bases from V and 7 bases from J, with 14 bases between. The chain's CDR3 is CASSPVLGYGELFF. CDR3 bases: TGTGCCAGCAGCCCAGTCCTAGGATACGGGGAGCTGTTTTTT.

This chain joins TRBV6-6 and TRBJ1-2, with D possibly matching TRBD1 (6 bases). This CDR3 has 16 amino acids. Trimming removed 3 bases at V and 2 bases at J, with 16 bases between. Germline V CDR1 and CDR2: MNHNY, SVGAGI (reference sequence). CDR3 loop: CASSYSTGSMNYGYTF. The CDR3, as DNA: TGTGCCAGCAGTTATTCTACAGGGAGTATGAACTATGGCTACACCTTC.

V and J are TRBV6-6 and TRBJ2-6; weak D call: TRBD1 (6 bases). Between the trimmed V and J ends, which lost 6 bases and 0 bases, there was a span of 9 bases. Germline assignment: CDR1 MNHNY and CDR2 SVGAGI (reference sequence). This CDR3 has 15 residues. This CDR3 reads CASSQGGSGANVLTF. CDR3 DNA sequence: TGTGCCAGCAGCCAAGGGGGCTCTGGGGCCAACGTCCTGACTTTC.

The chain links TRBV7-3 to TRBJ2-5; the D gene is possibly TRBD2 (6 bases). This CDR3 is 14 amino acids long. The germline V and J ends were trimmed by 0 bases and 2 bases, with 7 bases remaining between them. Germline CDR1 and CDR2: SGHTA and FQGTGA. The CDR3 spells CASSLTSGQETQYF. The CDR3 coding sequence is TGTGCCAGCAGCTTAACTAGCGGTCAAGAGACCCAGTACTTC.

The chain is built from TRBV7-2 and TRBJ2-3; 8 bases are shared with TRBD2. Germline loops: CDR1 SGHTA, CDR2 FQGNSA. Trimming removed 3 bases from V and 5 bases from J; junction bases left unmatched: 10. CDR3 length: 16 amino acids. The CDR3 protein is CASSFSGRGALDTQYF. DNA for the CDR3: TGTGCCAGCAGCTTTTCGGGGCGGGGGGCCTTAGATACGCAGTATTTT.